One and the same sample provided the 27 T cell receptor beta chains below, sequenced in a study of lymphopenia after photon versus proton radiotherapy (dated 2019 in TCRdb). The library was prepared using the immunoSEQ multiplex PCR assay. Held by TCRdb, this immuneACCESS table contains in-frame sequences only and omits some clones. Under half of the omission traces to an unresolved V gene where checked; the cause of the rest is unknown. The sample profile shows tens of thousands of clones; 92% of them were found once. Of the sample, approximately 18% falls within the top ten clones. This specimen consisted of peripheral blood, obtained from a patient treated with photon-based radiotherapy. The receptors were gathered from a woman aged 40 to 50 with cholangiocarcinoma.

The chain employs TRBV6-1 and TRBJ1-1; unclear D gene. The V and J ends lost 3 bases and 1 base respectively, with 12 bases between them. CDR1 is MNHNS and CDR2 is SASEGT in the germline V gene. This CDR3 spans 15 amino acids. The CDR3 nucleotides are TGTGCCAGCAGTGATGGCACCCTGGGGAACACTGAAGCTTTCTTT. Translation gives CASSDGTLGNTEAFF.

This chain uses TRBV28 with TRBJ2-2; D gene uncertain. CDR3 length: 12 amino acids. The V end was cut by 2 bases, the J end by 5 bases, with 3 bases between. Germline V CDR1 and CDR2: MDHEN, SYDVKM. Written as DNA, the CDR3 is TGTGCCAGCAGTTTACGGACCGGGGAGCTGTTTTTT. As protein: CASSLRTGELFF.

The chain recombines TRBV2 with TRBJ2-3, with 7 bases that match TRBD1. From germline, CDR1 is SNHLY and CDR2 FYNNEI. The CDR3 has 12 residues. V dropped 6 bases and J dropped 9; count of bases not matched to a gene: 6. CDR3 amino acids: CASRERDRTQYF. CDR3 DNA sequence: TGTGCCAGCAGGGAAAGGGACAGAACGCAGTATTTT.

This chain uses TRBV2 with TRBJ1-1; D unclear. This CDR3 is 13 amino acids long. Trimming took 2 bases from V and 1 from J, leaving 5 bases between them. The germline V gene has CDR1 SNHLY and CDR2 FYNNEI. The CDR3 loop reads CASSERWNTEAFF. CDR3 nucleotide sequence: TGTGCCAGCAGTGAAAGGTGGAACACTGAAGCTTTCTTT.

The rearrangement links TRBV28 to TRBJ2-1; the match to TRBD2 covers 9 bases. Germline CDR1 MDHEN, CDR2 SYDVKM. The CDR3 extends over 14 amino acids. Losses at the gene ends were 11 bases for V and 7 bases for J; bases not matched to a gene: 12. The CDR3 DNA is TGTGCCGCAGCAAGTAGCGGGAGTTTGAATGAGCAGTTCTTC. Translated, it gives CAAASSGSLNEQFF.

V gene TRBV5-1 combines with J gene TRBJ1-1; 12 bases are a match to TRBD1. Germline V gene sequence: CDR1 SGHRS, CDR2 YFSETQ. The CDR3 is 17 amino acids. The V and J ends lost 5 bases and 0 bases, in that order; junction bases with no gene match: 8. The DNA for the CDR3 is TGCGCCAGCAGAGATCGGGACAGGGGGCCCCTGAACACTGAAGCTTTCTTT. This gives the protein CASRDRDRGPLNTEAFF.

This chain links TRBV5-1 with TRBJ2-2; D gene ambiguous. V lost 0 bases and J 0 bases, leaving 6 bases between the germline ends. Per the germline V gene, CDR1 is SGHRS and CDR2 is YFSETQ. This CDR3 region has 15 residues. The DNA of the CDR3 is TGCGCCAGCAGCTTGGCGGCCCCGAACACCGGGGAGCTGTTTTTT. Protein: CASSLAAPNTGELFF.

The CDR3 here is CASSQGWGGWNTGELFF. The CDR3 nucleotides read TGCGCCAGCAGCCAAGGGTGGGGCGGATGGAACACCGGGGAGCTGTTTTTT. The chain recombines TRBV4-3 with TRBJ2-2; maybe TRBD1 (5 bases). Germline lookup yields CDR1 LGHNA and CDR2 YSLEER. The V gene lost 1 base and the J gene lost 1 base, with 13 bases spanning the gap. CDR3 length: 17 amino acids.

The rearrangement uses TRBV6-1 and TRBJ2-1; D perhaps matches TRBD2 (8 bases). This CDR3 is 16 amino acids long. V was clipped by 0 bases and J by 10 bases, with 19 bases between them. Germline lookup yields CDR1 MNHNS and CDR2 SASEGT. CDR3 residues: CASSEAPGLGGGEQFF. The CDR3 DNA reads TGTGCCAGCAGTGAAGCCCCGGGACTAGGGGGCGGGGAGCAGTTCTTC.

The chain joins TRBV6-5 to TRBJ2-5; the match to TRBD2 covers 8 bases. After removal of 5 bases from V and 1 base from J, the junction contained 3 bases not matched to a gene. The CDR3 extends over 14 amino acids. The germline CDR1 and CDR2 sequences are MNHEY and SVGAGI. The CDR3 DNA reads as TGTGCCAGCAGTATAGCGGGGCTCCAAGAGACCCAGTACTTC. Its protein product is CASSIAGLQETQYF.

This chain connects TRBV6-6 to TRBJ1-4; D unresolved. Per the germline V gene, CDR1 is MNHNY and CDR2 is SVGAGI (reference sequence). There are 11 residues in the CDR3. V gave up 4 bases and J gave up 12 bases, with 9 bases separating them. CDR3 nucleotide sequence: TGTGCCAGCAGTTTCACAGACGAACTGTTTTTT. It is translated as CASSFTDELFF.

The genes are TRBV27 and TRBJ2-6; possibly TRBD2 for D (6 bases). This CDR3 region has 16 residues. The germline V gene encodes CDR1 MNHEY and CDR2 SMNVEV (reference sequence). V lost 3 bases and J lost 2, with 11 bases in between. The CDR3 DNA sequence: TGTGCCAGCAGTTTTCATTCGGGGGCTGGGGCCAACGTCCTGACTTTC. Its protein is CASSFHSGAGANVLTF. The full variable domain, its missing parts supplied by reference TRBV27 and TRBJ2-6, is EAQVTQNPRYLITVTGKKLTVTCSQNMNHEYMSWYRQDPGLGLRQIYYSMNVEVTDKGDVPEGYKVSRKEKRNFPLILESPSPNQTSLYFCASSFHSGAGANVLTFGAGSRLTVL.

J is TRBJ1-1 and V is TRBV5-1, with TRBD1 as a possible D gene (6 bases). V lost 0 bases and J lost 6, with 15 bases in between. This CDR3 spans 15 amino acids. Germline CDR1 and CDR2: SGHRS and YFSETQ. This CDR3 is CASSLGAGVGSEAFF. The CDR3 DNA sequence: TGCGCCAGCAGCTTGGGTGCAGGGGTAGGTTCTGAAGCTTTCTTT.

The chain joins TRBV27 to TRBJ1-1, with 9 bases matching TRBD1. V dropped 4 bases and J dropped 2; count of bases not matched to a gene: 14. The CDR3 consists of 18 residues. Germline V gene sequence: CDR1 MNHEY, CDR2 SMNVEV (reference sequence). CDR3 residues: CASSYKPLGTGPNTEAFF. DNA for the CDR3: TGTGCCAGCAGTTACAAACCCCTTGGGACAGGGCCTAACACTGAAGCTTTCTTT.

The DNA for the CDR3 is TGCGCCAGCAGCCCCAACCAGATTCGCGGCTCCTACAATGAGCAGTTCTTC. Encoded protein: CASSPNQIRGSYNEQFF. The chain is built from TRBV4-3 and TRBJ2-1; D remains unclear. The V gene's germline CDR1 is LGHNA and CDR2 YSLEER. This CDR3 is built from 17 residues. Trimming cost V 4 bases and J 0 bases, with 16 bases left between them.

The chain has TRBV27 and TRBJ1-5; D is perhaps TRBD1 (6 bases). Trimming removed 0 bases at V and 2 bases at J, with 14 bases between. In germline, CDR1 is MNHEY, CDR2 SMNVEV (reference sequence). The CDR3 covers 17 residues. The CDR3 bases are TGTGCCAGCAGTTTATCGATGGGAGGGGGTGGCAATCAGCCCCAGCATTTT. This encodes CASSLSMGGGGNQPQHF.

This chain links TRBV30 with TRBJ1-1; TRBD1 aligns across 9 bases. V was clipped by 3 bases and J by 10 bases; unmatched bases: 9. The CDR3 extends over 13 amino acids. Germline lookup yields CDR1 GTSNPN and CDR2 SVGIG (reference sequence). The CDR3 coding sequence is TGTGCCTGGAGCCAGGGGACAGGGAGGAGAGCTTTCTTT. Its translation: CAWSQGTGRRAFF. Full variable domain (remainder filled in from reference TRBV30 and TRBJ1-1): SQTIHQWPATLVQPVGSPLSLECTVEGTSNPNLYWYRQAAGRGLQLLFYSVGIGQISSEVPQNLSASRPQDRQFILSSKKLLLSDSGFYLCAWSQGTGRRAFFGQGTRLTVV.

The chain uses TRBV10-2 and TRBJ2-2; D uncertain. CDR1 is WSHSY and CDR2 is SAAADI in the germline V gene. The CDR3 sequence is 12 residues long. The V end was cut by 4 bases, the J end by 6 bases, with 6 bases between. This chain's CDR3 is CASSVGPGELFF. The CDR3 nucleotides read TGCGCCAGCAGTGTCGGCCCCGGGGAGCTGTTTTTT.

This chain links TRBV10-3 with TRBJ1-2, with 8 nucleotides matching TRBD1. CDR1 and CDR2 from the germline V gene are ENHRY and SYGVKD. The CDR3 loop spans 15 amino acids. V shed 5 bases, J shed 4 bases, and the junction held 9 bases outside the gene matches. The CDR3 loop reads CAISNNQGAGYGYTF. As DNA, the CDR3 is TGTGCCATCAGTAATAATCAGGGGGCTGGCTATGGCTACACCTTC.

This chain links TRBV6-5 with TRBJ1-1, with D unclear. The germline V gene has CDR1 MNHEY and CDR2 SVGAGI. The V gene lost 8 bases and the J gene lost 4 bases, with 14 bases spanning the gap. The CDR3 extends over 13 amino acids. The CDR3 here is CASDLTLSTEAFF. The DNA of the CDR3 is TGTGCCAGCGATCTGACCCTGAGCACTGAAGCTTTCTTT.

V and J are TRBV7-9 and TRBJ2-3, with D unresolved. CDR1 and CDR2 from the germline V gene are SEHNR and FQNEAQ (reference sequence). This CDR3 contains 15 residues. The V end lost 2 bases, the J end lost 6 bases, and 15 bases lay between the germline ends. CDR3 sequence (DNA): TGTGCCAGCAGCTTACTTTCCTCCCAGCGCGATACGCAGTATTTT. Encoded protein: CASSLLSSQRDTQYF.

This chain links TRBV11-2 with TRBJ2-7, with TRBD2 as a possible D gene (6 bases). CDR1 and CDR2 from the germline V gene are SGHAT and FQNNGV. This CDR3 is 15 amino acids long. V was trimmed by 6 bases and J by 2 bases, leaving 17 bases between them. The CDR3 reads CASSPGGGYTYEQYF. Here the CDR3 DNA reads TGTGCCAGCAGTCCGGGTGGAGGGTACACCTACGAGCAGTACTTC. Using reference TRBV11-2 and TRBJ2-7 for the parts outside the CDR3, the full variable domain is EAGVAQSPRYKIIEKRQSVAFWCNPISGHATLYWYQQILGQGPKLLIQFQNNGVVDDSQLPKDRFSAERLKGVDSTLKIQPAKLEDSAVYLCASSPGGGYTYEQYFGPGTRLTVT.

The chain links TRBV21-1 to TRBJ1-2. TRBV21-1 is a recognized pseudogene. CDR3 length equals 14 residues. The CDR3 sequence is CASSKRRGPYGYTF. CDR3 DNA sequence: TGTGCCAGCAGCAAAAGGCGGGGCCCCTATGGCTACACCTTC.

The rearrangement uses TRBV5-1 and TRBJ1-6; D uncertain. Trimming took 4 bases from V and 6 from J, leaving 14 bases between them. The V gene's germline CDR1 is SGHRS and CDR2 YFSETQ. The CDR3 loop spans 15 amino acids. CDR3 sequence reads: CASSPESRSNSPLHF. The DNA for the CDR3 is TGCGCCAGCAGCCCGGAGTCCAGGTCTAATTCACCCCTCCACTTT.

The CDR3 spells CASSPTLGEQYF. CDR3 coding DNA: TGCGCCAGCAGCCCGACTCTTGGGGAGCAGTACTTC. The chain recombines TRBV5-1 with TRBJ2-7; D gene unclear. Deletions cut 4 bases from V and 7 bases from J, with 12 bases between. The germline gives CDR1 SGHRS, CDR2 YFSETQ. The CDR3 covers 12 residues.

This chain joins TRBV19 and TRBJ2-7; the match to TRBD1 covers 11 bases. With V trimmed by 1 base and J by 6 bases, 8 bases remained unmatched. Germline CDR1 is LNHDA and CDR2 is SQIVND (reference sequence). This CDR3 is 16 amino acids long. This CDR3 is CASSIVSGQGATEQYF. The CDR3 DNA reads TGTGCCAGTAGTATAGTTTCAGGACAGGGGGCGACCGAGCAGTACTTC.

This sequence joins TRBV4-3 and TRBJ2-1; 12 bases are shared with TRBD2. Germline CDR1 reads LGHNA; CDR2 reads YSLEER. V gave up 4 bases and J gave up 5 bases; unmatched junction bases: 3. This CDR3 has 15 residues. CDR3 sequence reads: CASSPGLAGHNEQFF. CDR3 DNA sequence: TGCGCCAGCAGCCCGGGACTAGCGGGCCACAATGAGCAGTTCTTC.